This T cell receptor (beta chain) originates from a study of T cell changes during pregnancy in multiple sclerosis. Clones were read by immunoSEQ multiplex PCR, and TCRdb kept only the in-frame ones, dropping some. This table holds tens of thousands of clones, under 95% found once. This clonotype originated in a female donor in good health, enrolled as a control in a pregnancy study. The material was peripheral blood, obtained in the first trimester of pregnancy.

The CDR3 bases are TGCGCCAGCAGCCCCGGGGAGGGTCCCTACGAGCAGTACTTC. Its protein product is CASSPGEGPYEQYF. The chain is built from TRBV5-1 and TRBJ2-7; TRBD2 matches 7 bases. With 4 bases clipped from V and 2 bases from J, the junction kept 6 bases outside the gene matches. This CDR3 has 14 amino acids. Germline-derived CDR1 and CDR2 are SGHRS and YFSETQ.